These T cell receptor beta chains were read from a single sample in a study of T cell responses to AZD1222 COVID-19 vaccine. TCRdb's copy holds only in-frame clones and misses some; the assay was immunoSEQ multiplex PCR. The table shows 70,000 to 95,000 clones, with about 86% occurring only once. The source material was peripheral blood, sampled 28 days after the second AZD1222 dose. The receptors come from an adult who received the AZD1222 COVID-19 vaccine. The CDR3 runs from the conserved cysteine through the conserved F or W. D genes are given only for firm matches. The size field is filled for only some rows; it gives once, few, many or a size class.

>-|TRBJ1-6|-|TRBV6-5
TGTGCCAGCAGTTACTCCCTTGGGGGGGGATCACCCCTCCACTTT
CASSYSLGGGSPLHF
>-|TRBJ2-1|TRBD2|TRBV5-1
TGCGCCAGCCAGCCTAGCGGAAACAATGAGCAGTTCTTC
CASQPSGNNEQFF
>-|TRBJ2-1|-|TRBV6-5
TGTGCCAGCACCGCCGGCCAAACTTTCGGCAATGAGCAGTTCTTC
CASTAGQTFGNEQFF
>-|TRBJ1-1|-|TRBV19
TGTGCCAGTAGTATAACAGGGATGAACACTGAAGCTTTCTTT
CASSITGMNTEAFF
>-|TRBJ2-3|-|TRBV7-6
TGTGCCAGCAGCTTAGCGGGGGGCGCGGTAACAGATACGCAGTATTTT
CASSLAGGAVTDTQYF
>-|TRBJ2-1|-|TRBV25-1
TGTGCCAGCAGTCGGCAGGGGGGTTCCAATGAGCAGTTCTTC
CASSRQGGSNEQFF
>once|TRBJ2-1|TRBD1|TRBV4-1
TGCGCCAGCACCCGGACAGGGGCTAACAATGAGCAGTTCTTC
CASTRTGANNEQFF
>-|TRBJ1-2|TRBD1|TRBV18
TGTGCCAGCTCACCGCCGGGACAGGGCTTTAACTATGGCTACACCTTC
CASSPPGQGFNYGYTF
>-|TRBJ1-1|-|TRBV30
TGTGCCTGGAGTGAGGGAACGGCCACTGAAGCTTTCTTT
CAWSEGTATEAFF
>-|TRBJ1-4|TRBD1|TRBV2
TGTGCCAGCAGTGGAGGGACAGGGGGGTTTGAAAAACTGTTTTTT
CASSGGTGGFEKLFF
>few|TRBJ1-3|-|TRBV5-4
TGTGCCAGCAGCGGGGCCGGGGTTGGAAACACCATATATTTT
CASSGAGVGNTIYF
>-|TRBJ1-2|-|TRBV7-2
TGTGCCAGCAGCTTAGCCTTGACTAACTATGGCTACACCTTC
CASSLALTNYGYTF
>-|TRBJ1-4|-|TRBV19
TGTGCCAGTAGGGATCGAGAGGGAGGTGAAAAACTGTTTTTT
CASRDREGGEKLFF
>-|TRBJ1-1|-|TRBV6-5
TGTGCCAGCAGGGATCAGGGGTTGCGAGCTTTCTTT
CASRDQGLRAFF
>-|TRBJ1-1|TRBD1|TRBV30
TGTGCCTGGAGCAGGACAGGGGCTCTCTCCAATGAAGCTTTCTTT
CAWSRTGALSNEAFF
>-|TRBJ2-2|-|TRBV30
TGTGCCTGGAGGAGGGGTCAGGGCACCGGGGAGCTGTTTTTT
CAWRRGQGTGELFF
>-|TRBJ1-1|-|TRBV30
TGTGCCTGGAGGTCACGGGACCTGAACACTGAAGCTTTCTTT
CAWRSRDLNTEAFF
>-|TRBJ1-1|-|TRBV7-2
TGTGCCAGCAGCCCCTATGGGGGGTACCAGAACACTGAAGCTTTCTTT
CASSPYGGYQNTEAFF
>few|TRBJ1-1|-|TRBV5-1
TGCGCCAGCAGTGCCGGCCTGAACACTGAAGCTTTCTTT
CASSAGLNTEAFF
>once|TRBJ1-1|TRBD1|TRBV2
TGTGCCAGCAGGGACAGGGTGAACACTGAAGCTTTCTTT
CASRDRVNTEAFF
>few|TRBJ2-2|-|TRBV20-1
TGCAGTGCTAGGACGGACCGGGAGCTGTTTTTT
CSARTDRELFF
>-|TRBJ2-1|TRBD1|TRBV7-2
TGTGCCAGCAGCCCGTCCTCGGACAGGTCCTACAATGAGCAGTTCTTC
CASSPSSDRSYNEQFF
>-|TRBJ2-4|TRBD1|TRBV6-5
TGTGCCAGCAGAAGACAGGGAGCCAAAAACATTCAGTACTTC
CASRRQGAKNIQYF
>-|TRBJ1-1|-|TRBV30
TGTGCCTGGAGTAGGGGTAGGGACACTGAAGCTTTCTTT
CAWSRGRDTEAFF
>-|TRBJ2-7|TRBD1|TRBV5-1
TGCGCCAGCAGCTTGGAGGGACAGGGGCTCTACGAGCAGTACTTC
CASSLEGQGLYEQYF
>-|TRBJ2-2|TRBD2|TRBV15
TGTGCCACCAGCCGCCGGGGGGGACGCACCGGGGAGCTGTTTTTT
CATSRRGGRTGELFF
>once|TRBJ2-7|-|TRBV18
TGTGCCAGCTCACCACCCGGACTGGGAGAGCAGTACTTC
CASSPPGLGEQYF
>-|TRBJ1-1|-|TRBV18
TGTGCCAGCTCACCCTTGGAGTCCGTGAACACTGAAGCTTTCTTT
CASSPLESVNTEAFF
>-|TRBJ2-1|TRBD2|TRBV11-2
TGTGCCAGCAGCTTCGGGAGGCATGAGCAGTTCTTC
CASSFGRHEQFF
>-|TRBJ2-2|-|TRBV19
TGTGCCAGTAGAATAAAAATGGGGACCGGGGAGCTGTTTTTT
CASRIKMGTGELFF
>-|TRBJ1-2|-|TRBV4-1
TGCGCCAGCAGCCAAGGCAGGGACTATGGCTACACCTTC
CASSQGRDYGYTF
>-|TRBJ1-1|TRBD1|TRBV5-1
TGCGCCAGCAGCATACAGGGGATCAACACTGAAGCTTTCTTT
CASSIQGINTEAFF
>-|TRBJ2-1|TRBD2|TRBV5-1
TGCGCCAGCAGCTTGGGAGGACTAGCGGGCGATGAGCAGTTCTTC
CASSLGGLAGDEQFF
>-|TRBJ2-5|TRBD2|TRBV10-3
TGTGCCATCAGTGGGGCTAGCGGGAGTACCCAAGAGACCCAGTACTTC
CAISGASGSTQETQYF
>-|TRBJ2-2|-|TRBV7-7
TGTGCTAGCAGCTTAGCGTGGAACACCGGGGAGCTGTTTTTT
CASSLAWNTGELFF
>-|TRBJ2-1|-|TRBV28
TGTGCCAGCAGTCCGATACGGGACAATGAGCAGTTCTTC
CASSPIRDNEQFF
>-|TRBJ2-5|-|TRBV12-3/TRBV12-4
TGTGCCAGCAGTTTTGGTTCCGAAGAGACCCAGTACTTC
CASSFGSEETQYF
>-|TRBJ2-1|-|TRBV5-8
TGTGCCAGCAGCTTGCAGGGCCGTACCTACAATGAGCAGTTCTTC
CASSLQGRTYNEQFF
>-|TRBJ2-2|TRBD2|TRBV7-9
TGTGCCAGCAGCTTCGAGCGGGGGGGCGAGAAAGCCGGGGAGCTGTTTTTT
CASSFERGGEKAGELFF
>-|TRBJ2-7|TRBD2|TRBV6-6
TGTGCCAGCAGTTCGCCGACTAGCGGGAGGGGCGAGCAGTACTTC
CASSSPTSGRGEQYF
>-|TRBJ2-1|-|TRBV25-1
TGTGCCAGCAGTGAATATCAGGGGTGGGCCTACAATGAGCAGTTCTTC
CASSEYQGWAYNEQFF
>-|TRBJ2-7|-|TRBV5-1
TGCGCCAGCAGCTTGGATTCGGGCAGGGCCTACGAGCAGTACTTC
CASSLDSGRAYEQYF
>-|TRBJ2-7|-|TRBV2
TGTGCCAGCCAGGACATTCAAGTGCCGTACTTC
CASQDIQVPYF
>-|TRBJ1-6|-|TRBV2
TGTGCCAGCATTGGGAGTCAGGGGAGGAATTCACCCCTCCACTTT
CASIGSQGRNSPLHF
>-|TRBJ1-4|-|TRBV4-1
TGCGCCAGCAGCCAACAGGGCTATAATGAAAAACTGTTTTTT
CASSQQGYNEKLFF
>-|TRBJ2-1|TRBD2|TRBV19
TGTGCCAGTAGGCCGGGACTAGCTAACAATGAGCAGTTCTTC
CASRPGLANNEQFF
>-|TRBJ2-7|TRBD1|TRBV19
TGTGCCAGTAGTCCGCGGACAGGCTCCTACGAGCAGTACTTC
CASSPRTGSYEQYF
>-|TRBJ2-3|-|TRBV9
TGTGCCAGCAGCGTAGGCAGGGGGGTTCTCACAGATACGCAGTATTTT
CASSVGRGVLTDTQYF
>-|TRBJ2-5|-|TRBV21-1
TGTGCCAGCAGTGGCGGCGCCGAGACCCAGTACTTC
CASSGGAETQYF
>-|TRBJ1-1|-|TRBV6-2/TRBV6-3
TGTGCCAGCAGCAACCAACAGGGTTCGGCTTTCTTT
CASSNQQGSAFF
>-|TRBJ1-2|-|TRBV4-2
TGTGCCAGCAGCCAAGAAGGCATTGGCTATGGCTACACCTTC
CASSQEGIGYGYTF
>once|TRBJ2-7|-|TRBV5-1
TGCGCCAGCAGCTTGACAGGATTTGGATCCTACGAGCAGTACTTC
CASSLTGFGSYEQYF
>-|TRBJ2-1|TRBD1|TRBV7-7
TGTGCTAGCAGCTTAGCCAGGGGGCCGACCAATGAGCAGTTCTTC
CASSLARGPTNEQFF
>once|TRBJ1-2|-|TRBV6-2/TRBV6-3
TGTGCCAGCAGTTACTCGGGTAGGGACGGCTACACCTTC
CASSYSGRDGYTF
>-|TRBJ1-4|-|TRBV18
TGTGCCAGCTCCCCAGGGGTCGATGAAAAACTGTTTTTT
CASSPGVDEKLFF